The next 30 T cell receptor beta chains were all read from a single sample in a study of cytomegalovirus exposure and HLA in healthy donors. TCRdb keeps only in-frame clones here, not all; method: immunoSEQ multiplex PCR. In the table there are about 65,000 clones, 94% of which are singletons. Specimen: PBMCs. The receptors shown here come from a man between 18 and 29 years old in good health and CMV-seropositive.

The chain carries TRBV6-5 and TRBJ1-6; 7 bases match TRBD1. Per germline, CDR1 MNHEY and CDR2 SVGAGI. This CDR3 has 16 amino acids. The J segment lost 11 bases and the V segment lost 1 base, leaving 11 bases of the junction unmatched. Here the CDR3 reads CASSYFGRGGPAPLHF. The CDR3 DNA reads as TGTGCCAGCAGTTACTTCGGAAGAGGGGGCCCGGCACCCCTCCACTTT.

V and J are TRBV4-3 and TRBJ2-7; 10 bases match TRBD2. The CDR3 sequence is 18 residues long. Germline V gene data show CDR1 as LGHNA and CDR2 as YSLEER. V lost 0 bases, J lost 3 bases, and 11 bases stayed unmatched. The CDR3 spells CASSQDSPPASGSYEQYF. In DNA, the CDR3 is TGCGCCAGCAGCCAAGATTCCCCCCCGGCTAGCGGGAGCTACGAGCAGTACTTC.

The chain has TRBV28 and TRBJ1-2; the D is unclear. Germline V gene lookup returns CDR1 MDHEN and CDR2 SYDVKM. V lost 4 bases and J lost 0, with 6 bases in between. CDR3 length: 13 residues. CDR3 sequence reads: CASSSSANYGYTF. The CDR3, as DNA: TGTGCCAGCAGTTCCTCAGCTAACTATGGCTACACCTTC.

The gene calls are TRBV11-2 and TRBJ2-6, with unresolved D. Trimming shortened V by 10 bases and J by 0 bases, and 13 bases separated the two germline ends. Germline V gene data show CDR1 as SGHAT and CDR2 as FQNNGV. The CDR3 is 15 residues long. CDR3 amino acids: CATQITHSGANVLTF. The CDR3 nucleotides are TGTGCCACCCAAATCACTCACTCTGGGGCCAACGTCCTGACTTTC.

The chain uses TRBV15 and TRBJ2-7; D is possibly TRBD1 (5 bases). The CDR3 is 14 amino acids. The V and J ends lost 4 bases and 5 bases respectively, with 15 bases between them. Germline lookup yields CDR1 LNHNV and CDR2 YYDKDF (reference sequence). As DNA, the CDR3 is TGTGCCACCAGCAATCTACAGGCGATCGACGAGCAGTACTTC. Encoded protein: CATSNLQAIDEQYF.

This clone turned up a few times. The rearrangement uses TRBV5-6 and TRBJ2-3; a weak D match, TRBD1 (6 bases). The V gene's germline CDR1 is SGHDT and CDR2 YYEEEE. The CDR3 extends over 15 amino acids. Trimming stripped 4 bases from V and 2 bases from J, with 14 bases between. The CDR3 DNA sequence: TGTGCCAGCAGCCAATACAGGGACATCACAGATACGCAGTATTTT. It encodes CASSQYRDITDTQYF.

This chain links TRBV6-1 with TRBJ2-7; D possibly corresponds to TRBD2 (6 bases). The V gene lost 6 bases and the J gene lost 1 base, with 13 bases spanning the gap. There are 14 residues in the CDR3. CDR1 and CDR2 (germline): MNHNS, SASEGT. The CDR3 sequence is CASRALAESYEQYF. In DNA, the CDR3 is TGTGCCAGCAGGGCGTTAGCGGAATCCTACGAGCAGTACTTC.

The chain's CDR3 is CASSVQGILDEQFF. CDR3 bases: TGTGCCAGTAGCGTACAGGGGATTTTGGATGAGCAGTTCTTC. The gene calls are TRBV19 and TRBJ2-1; 7 nucleotides agree with TRBD1. Germline CDR1 and CDR2: LNHDA and SQIVND (reference sequence). J was trimmed by 8 bases and V by 6 bases; bases with no gene match: 10. The CDR3 contains 14 residues. Supplemented by reference TRBV19 and TRBJ2-1, the full variable domain reads DGGITQSPKYLFRKEGQNVTLSCEQNLNHDAMYWYRQDPGQGLRLIYYSQIVNDFQKGDIAEGYSVSREKKESFPLTVTSAQKNPTAFYLCASSVQGILDEQFFGPGTRLTVL.

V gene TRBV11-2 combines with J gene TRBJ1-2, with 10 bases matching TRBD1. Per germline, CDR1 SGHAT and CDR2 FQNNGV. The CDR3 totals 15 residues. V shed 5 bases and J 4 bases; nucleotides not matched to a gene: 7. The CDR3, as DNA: TGTGCCAGCAGCCAAGGACAGGGGGGCATCTATGGCTACACCTTC. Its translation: CASSQGQGGIYGYTF. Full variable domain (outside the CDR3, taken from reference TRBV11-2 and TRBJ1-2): EAGVAQSPRYKIIEKRQSVAFWCNPISGHATLYWYQQILGQGPKLLIQFQNNGVVDDSQLPKDRFSAERLKGVDSTLKIQPAKLEDSAVYLCASSQGQGGIYGYTFGSGTRLTVV.

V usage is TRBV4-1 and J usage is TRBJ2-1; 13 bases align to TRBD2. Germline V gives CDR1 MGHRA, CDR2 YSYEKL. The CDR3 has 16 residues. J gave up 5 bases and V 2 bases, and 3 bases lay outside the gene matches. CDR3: CASSQPGLAGHNEQFF. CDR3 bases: TGCGCCAGCAGCCAACCGGGACTAGCGGGGCACAATGAGCAGTTCTTC.

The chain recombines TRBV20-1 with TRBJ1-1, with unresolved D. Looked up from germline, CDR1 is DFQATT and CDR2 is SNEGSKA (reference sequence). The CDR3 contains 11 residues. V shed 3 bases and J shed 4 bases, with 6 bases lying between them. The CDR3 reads CSASPGTEAFF. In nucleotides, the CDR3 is TGCAGTGCTAGTCCGGGCACTGAAGCTTTCTTT.

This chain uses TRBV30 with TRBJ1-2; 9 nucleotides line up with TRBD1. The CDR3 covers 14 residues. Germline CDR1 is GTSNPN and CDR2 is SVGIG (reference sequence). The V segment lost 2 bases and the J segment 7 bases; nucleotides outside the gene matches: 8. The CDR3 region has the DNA TGTGCCTGGAGTTCCGGGACAGGGCTGACTGGCTACACCTTC. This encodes CAWSSGTGLTGYTF.

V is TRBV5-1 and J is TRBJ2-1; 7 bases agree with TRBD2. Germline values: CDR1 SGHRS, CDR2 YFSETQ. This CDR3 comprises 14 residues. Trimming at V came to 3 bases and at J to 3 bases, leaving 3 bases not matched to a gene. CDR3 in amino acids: CASSYGGIYNEQFF. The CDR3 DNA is TGCGCCAGCAGCTACGGGGGGATCTACAATGAGCAGTTCTTC.

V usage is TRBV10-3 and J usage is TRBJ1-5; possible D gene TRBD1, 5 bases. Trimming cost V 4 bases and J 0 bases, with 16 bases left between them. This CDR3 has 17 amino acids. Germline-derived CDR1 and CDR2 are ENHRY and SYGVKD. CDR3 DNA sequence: TGTGCCATCAGTGTAGTCAGGGCTATGGATAGCAATCAGCCCCAGCATTTT. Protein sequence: CAISVVRAMDSNQPQHF.

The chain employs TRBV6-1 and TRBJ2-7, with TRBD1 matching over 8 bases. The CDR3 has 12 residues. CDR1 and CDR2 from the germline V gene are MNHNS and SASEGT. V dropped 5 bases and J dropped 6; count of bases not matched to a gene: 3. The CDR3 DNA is TGTGCCAGCAGTTTACAGGGGGTCGAGCAGTACTTC. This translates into CASSLQGVEQYF.

The CDR3 loop reads CASSESLGRSYEQYF. The CDR3 DNA follows: TGTGCCAGCAGTGAATCCCTTGGGCGTTCCTACGAGCAGTACTTC. This chain joins TRBV2 and TRBJ2-7; no definite D call. Trimming shortened V by 2 bases and J by 1 base, and 12 bases separated the two germline ends. The germline V gene encodes CDR1 SNHLY and CDR2 FYNNEI. The CDR3 has 15 residues.

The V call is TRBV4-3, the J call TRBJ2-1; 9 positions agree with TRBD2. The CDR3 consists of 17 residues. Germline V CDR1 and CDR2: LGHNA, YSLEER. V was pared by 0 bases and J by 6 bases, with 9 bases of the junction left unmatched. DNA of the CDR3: TGCGCCAGCAGCCAAGATCTGGGCGGGAGGGCCAGCAATGAGCAGTTCTTC. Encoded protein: CASSQDLGGRASNEQFF.

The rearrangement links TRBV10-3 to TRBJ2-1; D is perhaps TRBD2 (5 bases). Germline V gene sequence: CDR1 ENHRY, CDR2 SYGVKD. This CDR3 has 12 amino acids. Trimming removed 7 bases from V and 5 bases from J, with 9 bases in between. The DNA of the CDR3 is TGTGCCATCACGGGAAGCGACAATGAGCAGTTCTTC. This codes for CAITGSDNEQFF.

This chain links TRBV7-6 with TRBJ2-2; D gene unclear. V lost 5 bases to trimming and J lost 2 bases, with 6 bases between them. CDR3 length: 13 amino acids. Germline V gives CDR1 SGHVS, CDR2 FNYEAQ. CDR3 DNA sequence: TGTGCCAGCAGCCCGGGTAACACCGGGGAGCTGTTTTTT. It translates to CASSPGNTGELFF. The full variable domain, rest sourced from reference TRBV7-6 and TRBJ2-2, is GAGVSQSPRYKVTKRGQDVALRCDPISGHVSLYWYRQALGQGPEFLTYFNYEAQQDKSGLPNDRFSAERPEGSISTLTIQRTEQRDSAMYRCASSPGNTGELFFGEGSRLTVL.

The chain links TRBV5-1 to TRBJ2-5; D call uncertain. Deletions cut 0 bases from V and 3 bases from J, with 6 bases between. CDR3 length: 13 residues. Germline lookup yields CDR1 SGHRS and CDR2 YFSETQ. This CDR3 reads CASSLVSKETQYF. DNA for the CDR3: TGCGCCAGCAGCTTGGTCAGTAAAGAGACCCAGTACTTC.

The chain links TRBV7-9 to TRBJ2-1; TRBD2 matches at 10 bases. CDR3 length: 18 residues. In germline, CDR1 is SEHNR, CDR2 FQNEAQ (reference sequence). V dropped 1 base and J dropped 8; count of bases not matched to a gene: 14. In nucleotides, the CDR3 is TGTGCCAGCAGCTTAGGAGTAAGCGGGAGGGGAATTTTGGATGAGCAGTTCTTC. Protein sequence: CASSLGVSGRGILDEQFF.

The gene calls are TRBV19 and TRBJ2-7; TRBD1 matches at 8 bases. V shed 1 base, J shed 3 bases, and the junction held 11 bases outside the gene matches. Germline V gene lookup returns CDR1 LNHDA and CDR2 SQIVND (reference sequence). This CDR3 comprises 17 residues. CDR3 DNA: TGTGCCAGTAGTATAGGTAATGGGACAGGAGACAGCTACGAGCAGTACTTC. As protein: CASSIGNGTGDSYEQYF.

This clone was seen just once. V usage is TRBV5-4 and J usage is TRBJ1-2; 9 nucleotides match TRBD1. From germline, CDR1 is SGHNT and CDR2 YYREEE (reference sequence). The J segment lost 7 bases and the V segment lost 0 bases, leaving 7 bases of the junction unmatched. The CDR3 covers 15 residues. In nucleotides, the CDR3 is TGTGCCAGCAGCTTGGGGGGACAGGGTAGGAGTGGCTACACCTTC. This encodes CASSLGGQGRSGYTF.

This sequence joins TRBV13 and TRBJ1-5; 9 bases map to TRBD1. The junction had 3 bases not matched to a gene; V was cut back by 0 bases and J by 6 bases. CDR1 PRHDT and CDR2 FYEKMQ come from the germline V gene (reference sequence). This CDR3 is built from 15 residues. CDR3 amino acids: CASSLGGQGGQPQHF. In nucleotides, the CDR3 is TGTGCCAGCAGCTTAGGGGGACAGGGCGGTCAGCCCCAGCATTTT.

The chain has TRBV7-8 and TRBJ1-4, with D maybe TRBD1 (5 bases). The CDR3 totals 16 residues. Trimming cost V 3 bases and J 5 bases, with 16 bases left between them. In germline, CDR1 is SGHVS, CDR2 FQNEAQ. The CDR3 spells CASSFVPRASNEKLFF. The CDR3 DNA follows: TGTGCCAGCAGCTTTGTTCCCAGGGCTTCCAATGAAAAACTGTTTTTT.

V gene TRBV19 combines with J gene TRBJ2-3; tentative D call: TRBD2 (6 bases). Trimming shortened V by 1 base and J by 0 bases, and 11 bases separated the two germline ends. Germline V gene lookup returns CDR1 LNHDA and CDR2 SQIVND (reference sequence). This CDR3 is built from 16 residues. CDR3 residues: CASSIVPGSSTDTQYF. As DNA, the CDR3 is TGTGCCAGTAGTATAGTCCCCGGGAGTAGCACAGATACGCAGTATTTT.

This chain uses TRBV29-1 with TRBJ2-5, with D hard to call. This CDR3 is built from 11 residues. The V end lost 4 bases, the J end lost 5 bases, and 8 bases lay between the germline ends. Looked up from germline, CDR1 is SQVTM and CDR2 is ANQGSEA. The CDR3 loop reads CSVVPGETQYF. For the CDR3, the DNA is TGCAGCGTTGTCCCCGGGGAGACCCAGTACTTC.

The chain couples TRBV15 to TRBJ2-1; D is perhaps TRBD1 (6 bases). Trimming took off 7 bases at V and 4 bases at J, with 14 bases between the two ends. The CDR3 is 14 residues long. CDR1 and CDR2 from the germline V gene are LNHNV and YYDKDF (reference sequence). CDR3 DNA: TGTGCCACCACCCATCTCGGACAGTACAATGAGCAGTTCTTC. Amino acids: CATTHLGQYNEQFF. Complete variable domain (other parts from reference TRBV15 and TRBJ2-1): DAMVIQNPRYQVTQFGKPVTLSCSQTLNHNVMYWYQQKSSQAPKLLFHYYDKDFNNEADTPDNFQSRRPNTSFCFLDIRSPGLGDTAMYLCATTHLGQYNEQFFGPGTRLTVL.

The DNA of the CDR3 is TGCAGCTTCGGAGGGAAGTCGGATACGCAGTATTTT. It yields the protein CSFGGKSDTQYF. The J gene is TRBJ2-3, the V gene TRBV29-1; possibly TRBD2 for D (6 bases). V was shortened by 8 bases and J by 6 bases, with 15 bases between the two germline ends. CDR1 is SQVTM and CDR2 is ANQGSEA in the germline V gene. CDR3 size: 12 residues.

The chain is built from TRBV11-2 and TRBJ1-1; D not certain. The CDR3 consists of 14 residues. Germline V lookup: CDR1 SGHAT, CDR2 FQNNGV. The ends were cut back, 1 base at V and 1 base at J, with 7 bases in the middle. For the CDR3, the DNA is TGTGCCAGCAGCTTAGCCAACAAGAACACTGAAGCTTTCTTT. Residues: CASSLANKNTEAFF.